This section outlines one TCR beta chain sequence together with its context. Healthy bone marrow donors made up the cohort. Trimming pared 4 bases from V and 3 bases from J, leaving 10 bases between. The germline CDR1 and CDR2 sequences are SGHRS and YFSETQ. This CDR3 has 13 amino acids. These data originate in a study of cytomegalovirus exposure and HLA in healthy donors. The PCR was carried out with 60 Vbeta primers and 13 Jbeta primers. Some clones are missing from TCRdb's copy, which holds only in-frame ones; the method was immunoSEQ multiplex PCR. The sample contains approximately 150,000 clones, over 60% of which appear only once.

Input material: PBMCs. The sequence derives from a middle-aged man in good health and CMV-seropositive. The rearrangement joins TRBV5-1 to TRBJ2-5; D is unresolved. CDR3 sequence: CASSLDAKETQYF. The CDR3 nucleotides are TGCGCCAGCAGCCTAGACGCCAAAGAGACCCAGTACTTC.